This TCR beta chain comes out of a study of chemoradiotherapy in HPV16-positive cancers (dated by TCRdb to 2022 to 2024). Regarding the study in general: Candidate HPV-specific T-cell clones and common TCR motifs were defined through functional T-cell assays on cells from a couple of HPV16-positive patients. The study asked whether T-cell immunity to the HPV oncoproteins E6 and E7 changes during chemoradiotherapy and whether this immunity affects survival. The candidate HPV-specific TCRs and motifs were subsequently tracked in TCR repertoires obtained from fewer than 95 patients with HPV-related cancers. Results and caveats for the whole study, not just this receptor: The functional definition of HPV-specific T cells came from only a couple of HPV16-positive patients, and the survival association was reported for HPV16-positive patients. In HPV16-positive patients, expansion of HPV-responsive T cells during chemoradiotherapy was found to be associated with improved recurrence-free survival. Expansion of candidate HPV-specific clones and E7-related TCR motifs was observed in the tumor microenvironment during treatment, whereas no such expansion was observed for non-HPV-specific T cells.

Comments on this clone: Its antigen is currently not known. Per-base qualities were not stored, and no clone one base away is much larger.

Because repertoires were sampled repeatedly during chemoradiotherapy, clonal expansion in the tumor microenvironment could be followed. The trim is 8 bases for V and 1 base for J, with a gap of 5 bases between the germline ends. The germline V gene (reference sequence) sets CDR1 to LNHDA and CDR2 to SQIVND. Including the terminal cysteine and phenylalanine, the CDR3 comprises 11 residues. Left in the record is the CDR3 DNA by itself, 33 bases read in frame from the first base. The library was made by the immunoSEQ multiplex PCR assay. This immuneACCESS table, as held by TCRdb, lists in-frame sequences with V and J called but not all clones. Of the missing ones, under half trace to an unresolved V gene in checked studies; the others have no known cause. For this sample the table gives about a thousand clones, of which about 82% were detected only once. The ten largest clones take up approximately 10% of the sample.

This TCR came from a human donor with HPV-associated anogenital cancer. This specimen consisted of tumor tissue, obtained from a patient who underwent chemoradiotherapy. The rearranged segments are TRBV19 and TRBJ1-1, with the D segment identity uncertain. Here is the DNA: TGTGCCAGTCAGGCGAACACTGAAGCTTTCTTT. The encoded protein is CASQANTEAFF.